Here is one T cell receptor (beta chain) with its context. Other nucleotide sequences in the sample specify the same CDR3. Sequencing used immunoSEQ multiplex PCR; TCRdb keeps in-frame clones, though not all of them. The data contain about 210,000 clones, about 88% of them singletons. Germline CDR1 and CDR2: SGHRS and YFSETQ. The ends were cut back, 4 bases at V and 7 bases at J, with 12 bases in the middle. The CDR3 loop spans 12 amino acids. The data were taken from a study of blood T cell repertoires in COVID-19. The overall study: The study drew acute and convalescent COVID-19 samples from the United States, Italy and Spain. Nucleic acid was either cDNA or gDNA, and it came from T cells, B-cell-depleted T cells, or PBMCs.

This chain joins TRBV5-1 and TRBJ2-7; D may be TRBD1 (6 bases). This sequence was found in a middle-aged man with acute or convalescent COVID-19. Sequenced sample: peripheral blood. CDR3 sequence: CASSLQGREQYF. CDR3 nucleotide sequence: TGCGCCAGCAGCCTCCAGGGGCGGGAGCAGTACTTC.